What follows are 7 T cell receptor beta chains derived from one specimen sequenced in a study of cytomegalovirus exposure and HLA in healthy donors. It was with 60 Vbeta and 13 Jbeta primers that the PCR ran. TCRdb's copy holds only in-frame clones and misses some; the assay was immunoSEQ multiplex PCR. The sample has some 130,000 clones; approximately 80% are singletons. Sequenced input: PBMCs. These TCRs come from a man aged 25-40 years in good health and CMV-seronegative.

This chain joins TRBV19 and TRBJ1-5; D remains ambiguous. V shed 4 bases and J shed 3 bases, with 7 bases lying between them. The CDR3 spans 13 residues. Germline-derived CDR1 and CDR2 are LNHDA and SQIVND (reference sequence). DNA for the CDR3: TGTGCCAGTAGTAGTACACCCAATCAGCCCCAGCATTTT. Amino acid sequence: CASSSTPNQPQHF.

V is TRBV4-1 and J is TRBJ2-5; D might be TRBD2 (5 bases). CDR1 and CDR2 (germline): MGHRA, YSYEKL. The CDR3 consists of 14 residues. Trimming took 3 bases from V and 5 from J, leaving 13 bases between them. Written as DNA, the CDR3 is TGCGCCAGCAGCCATCCCCATGGGAGTGAGACCCAGTACTTC. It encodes CASSHPHGSETQYF.

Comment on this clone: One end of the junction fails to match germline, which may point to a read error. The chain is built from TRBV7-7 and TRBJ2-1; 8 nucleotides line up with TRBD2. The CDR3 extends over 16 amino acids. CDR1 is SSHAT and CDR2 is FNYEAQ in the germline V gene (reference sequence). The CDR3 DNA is TGTGCTAGCAGCTTATATCTAGCGGGCTTAAACAATGAGCAGTTCTTC. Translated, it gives CASSLYLAGLNNEQFF.

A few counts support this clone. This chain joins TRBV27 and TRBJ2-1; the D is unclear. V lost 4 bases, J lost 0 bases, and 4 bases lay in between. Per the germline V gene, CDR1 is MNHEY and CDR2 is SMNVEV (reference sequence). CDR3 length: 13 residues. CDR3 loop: CASSSSSYNEQFF. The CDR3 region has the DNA TGTGCCAGCAGTTCTAGCTCCTACAATGAGCAGTTCTTC.

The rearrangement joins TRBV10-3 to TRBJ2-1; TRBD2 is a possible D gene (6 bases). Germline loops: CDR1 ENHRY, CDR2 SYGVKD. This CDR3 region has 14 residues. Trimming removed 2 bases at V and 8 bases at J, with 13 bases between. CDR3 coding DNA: TGTGCCATCAGTGAGATGACTAGTCTTCATGAGCAGTTCTTC. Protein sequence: CAISEMTSLHEQFF.

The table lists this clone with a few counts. The CDR3 region is CASSLLAGVHYEQYF. CDR3 coding DNA: TGTGCCAGCAGCTTACTAGCGGGAGTTCATTACGAGCAGTACTTC. The chain is built from TRBV9 and TRBJ2-7; 11 bases agree with TRBD2. This CDR3 has 15 amino acids. J lost 4 bases, V lost 4 bases, and 7 bases had no gene match. Germline loops: CDR1 SGDLS, CDR2 YYNGEE.

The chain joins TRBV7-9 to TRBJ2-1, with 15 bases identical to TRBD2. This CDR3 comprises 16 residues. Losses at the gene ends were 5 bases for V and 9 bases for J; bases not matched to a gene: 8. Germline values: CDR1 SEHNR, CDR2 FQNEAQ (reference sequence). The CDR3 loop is CASSERTSGRAGEQFF. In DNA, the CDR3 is TGTGCCAGCAGCGAAAGGACTAGCGGGAGGGCGGGTGAGCAGTTCTTC.